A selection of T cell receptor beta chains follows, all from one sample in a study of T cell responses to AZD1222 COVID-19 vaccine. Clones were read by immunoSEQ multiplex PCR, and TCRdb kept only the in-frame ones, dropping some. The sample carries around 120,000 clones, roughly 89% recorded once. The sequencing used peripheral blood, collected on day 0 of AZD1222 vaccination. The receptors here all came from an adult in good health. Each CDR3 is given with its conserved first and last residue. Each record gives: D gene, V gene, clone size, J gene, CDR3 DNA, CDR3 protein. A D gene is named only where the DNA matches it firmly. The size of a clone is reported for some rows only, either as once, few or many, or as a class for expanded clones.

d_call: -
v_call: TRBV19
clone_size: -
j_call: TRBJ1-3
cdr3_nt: TGTGCCAGTAGTATCCAGGGTGCCGGAAACACCATATATTTT
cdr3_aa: CASSIQGAGNTIYF

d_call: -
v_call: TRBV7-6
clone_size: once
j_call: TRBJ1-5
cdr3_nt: TGTGCCAGCAGCTTAATGGGACCAAATAGCAATCAGCCCCAGCATTTT
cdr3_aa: CASSLMGPNSNQPQHF

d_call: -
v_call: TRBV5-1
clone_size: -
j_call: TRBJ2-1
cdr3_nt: TGCGCCAGCAGCTTGGAACTAGGGGATGAGCAGTTCTTC
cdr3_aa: CASSLELGDEQFF

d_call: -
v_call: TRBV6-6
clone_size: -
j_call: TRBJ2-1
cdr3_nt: TGTGCCAGCAGTTACTTTGGCAAGAGCTCCTACAATGAGCAGTTCTTC
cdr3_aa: CASSYFGKSSYNEQFF

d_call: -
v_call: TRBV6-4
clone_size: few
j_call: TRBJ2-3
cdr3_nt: TGTGCCAGCAGTGCCTCGGACGACACAGATACGCAGTATTTT
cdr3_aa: CASSASDDTDTQYF

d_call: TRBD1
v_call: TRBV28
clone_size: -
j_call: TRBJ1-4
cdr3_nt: TGTGCCAGCAGTCTTCATTCCGGACAGGGCAATGAAAAACTGTTTTTT
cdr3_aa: CASSLHSGQGNEKLFF

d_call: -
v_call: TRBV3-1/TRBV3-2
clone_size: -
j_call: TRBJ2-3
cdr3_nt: TGTGCCAGCAGCCAAGTCAGGGATACGCAGTATTTT
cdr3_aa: CASSQVRDTQYF

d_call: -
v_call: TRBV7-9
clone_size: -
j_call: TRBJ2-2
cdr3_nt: TGTGCCAGCTCCTCTAGATACGGGGAGCTGTTTTTT
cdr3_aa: CASSSRYGELFF

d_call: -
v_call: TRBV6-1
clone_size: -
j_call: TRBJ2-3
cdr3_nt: TGTGCCAGCAGTGAAGCGGTAGGGGGGGGTTTTTACACAGATACGCAGTATTTT
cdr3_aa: CASSEAVGGGFYTDTQYF

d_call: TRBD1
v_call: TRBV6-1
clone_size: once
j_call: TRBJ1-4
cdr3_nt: TGTGCCAGCAGTGCCCGGAGCAGGGGGCGGGGGGAAAAACTGTTTTTT
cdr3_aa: CASSARSRGRGEKLFF

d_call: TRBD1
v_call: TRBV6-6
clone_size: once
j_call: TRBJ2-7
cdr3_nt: TGTGCCAGCAGCCTAACTTCCGGGACAGGGTCCTACGAGCAGTACTTC
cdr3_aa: CASSLTSGTGSYEQYF

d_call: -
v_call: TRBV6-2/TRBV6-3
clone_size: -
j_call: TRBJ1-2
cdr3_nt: TGTGCCAGCAGTTACCCCGACAGGCTTGGAGGCTACACCTTC
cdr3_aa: CASSYPDRLGGYTF

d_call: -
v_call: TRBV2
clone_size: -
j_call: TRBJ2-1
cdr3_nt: TGTGCCAGCAGCGAGGACAGCGGTAATGAGCAGTTCTTC
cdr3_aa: CASSEDSGNEQFF

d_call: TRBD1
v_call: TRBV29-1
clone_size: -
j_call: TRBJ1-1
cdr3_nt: TGCAGCGCTCCAGGGGGCACTGAAGCTTTCTTT
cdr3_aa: CSAPGGTEAFF

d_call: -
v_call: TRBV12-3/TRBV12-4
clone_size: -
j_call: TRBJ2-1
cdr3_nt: TGTGCCAGCAGCAATAATGAGCAGTTCTTC
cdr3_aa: CASSNNEQFF

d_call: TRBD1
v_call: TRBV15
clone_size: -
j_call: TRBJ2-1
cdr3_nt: TGTGCCACCAGCAGAGGACAGGGGCCCAATGAGCAGTTCTTC
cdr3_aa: CATSRGQGPNEQFF

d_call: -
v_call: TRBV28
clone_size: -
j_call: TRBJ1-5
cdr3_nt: TGTGCCAGCAAACAGGGCAGGGGATCAAGCAATCAGCCCCAGCATTTT
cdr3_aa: CASKQGRGSSNQPQHF

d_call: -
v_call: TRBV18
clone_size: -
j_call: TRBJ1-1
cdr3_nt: TGTGCCAGCTCACCAGGGTCCACTGAAGCTTTCTTT
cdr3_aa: CASSPGSTEAFF

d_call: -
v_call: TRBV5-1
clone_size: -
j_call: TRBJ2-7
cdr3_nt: TGCGCCAGCAGCTTGGGGCAGTCCTACGAGCAGTACTTC
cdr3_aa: CASSLGQSYEQYF

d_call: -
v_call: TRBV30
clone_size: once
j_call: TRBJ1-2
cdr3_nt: TGTGCCTGGACTTTGACAGGAAACTATGGCTACACCTTC
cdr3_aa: CAWTLTGNYGYTF

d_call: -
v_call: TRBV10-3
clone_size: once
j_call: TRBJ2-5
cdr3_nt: TGTGCCATCAGTGTCGAAGGGGGTGAGACCCAGTACTTC
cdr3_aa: CAISVEGGETQYF